The 23 T cell receptor beta chains below come from one sample, sequenced in a study of cytomegalovirus exposure and HLA in healthy donors. The PCR made use of 60 Vbeta and 13 Jbeta primers. Method: immunoSEQ multiplex PCR; TCRdb's copy keeps in-frame clones and lacks some. The sample gives 120,000 to 150,000 clones, approximately 91% of which show up once; roughly 0.5% is in the top ten. Material: PBMCs. All receptors come from a woman between 40 and 50 years old in good health and CMV-seronegative.

This clone was seen a handful of times. CDR3 loop: CASSRGANTEAFF. The CDR3 DNA sequence: TGTGCCAGCAGTAGAGGAGCGAACACTGAAGCTTTCTTT. V is TRBV6-1 and J is TRBJ1-1; no reliable D call. V dropped 5 bases and J dropped 1 base, with 8 bases sitting between them. This CDR3 is built from 13 residues. CDR1 and CDR2 (germline): MNHNS, SASEGT.

Worth noting for this clone: An end of the junction differs from the germline gene, which may be a read error. J is TRBJ2-7 and V is TRBV7-9, with 8 bases fitting TRBD2. This CDR3 comprises 14 residues. Germline V gene sequence: CDR1 SEHNR, CDR2 FQNEAQ (reference sequence). CDR3 residues: CSSASGTSYYEQYF. Here the CDR3 DNA reads TGTTCCAGCGCATCCGGGACTAGTTACTACGAGCAGTACTTC.

V and J are TRBV5-1 and TRBJ2-1, with 13 positions matching TRBD2. V trimming: 2 bases; J trimming: 7 bases; junction bases outside the gene matches: 6. Germline V CDR1 and CDR2: SGHRS, YFSETQ. The CDR3 sequence is 16 residues long. CDR3 sequence: CASSLQLAGGLNEQFF. The CDR3, as DNA: TGCGCCAGCAGCTTACAACTAGCGGGAGGGCTAAATGAGCAGTTCTTC.

The chain carries TRBV7-2 and TRBJ2-3; D unresolved. Trimming took off 0 bases at V and 11 bases at J, with 12 bases between the two ends. This CDR3 is 13 amino acids long. From germline, CDR1 is SGHTA and CDR2 FQGNSA. The CDR3 spells CASSLAPESGQYF. CDR3 in DNA: TGTGCCAGCAGCTTAGCTCCAGAATCAGGGCAGTATTTT.

The chain carries TRBV5-1 and TRBJ2-5; 8 bases align to TRBD2. This CDR3 comprises 15 residues. Trimming took 5 bases from V and 2 from J; bases not matched to a gene: 8. Germline CDR1 SGHRS, CDR2 YFSETQ. The CDR3 is CASSGGVAGQETQYF. For the CDR3, the DNA is TGCGCCAGCAGTGGCGGGGTAGCGGGACAAGAGACCCAGTACTTC.

The chain employs TRBV7-6 and TRBJ1-4; perhaps TRBD1 as D (6 bases). The CDR3 loop spans 15 amino acids. V lost 3 bases, J lost 3 bases, and 11 bases lay in between. CDR1 is SGHVS and CDR2 is FNYEAQ in the germline V gene. The CDR3 is CASSFTGSPNEKLFF. In nucleotides, the CDR3 is TGTGCCAGCAGCTTCACAGGGTCTCCTAATGAAAAACTGTTTTTT.

The count of this clone is one. The chain has TRBV5-1 and TRBJ1-1; D might be TRBD1 (6 bases). CDR3 length: 15 amino acids. The germline V and J ends were trimmed by 0 bases and 5 bases, with 14 bases remaining between them. The germline V gene encodes CDR1 SGHRS and CDR2 YFSETQ. CDR3 region: CASSLGDTGGTEAFF. The CDR3 DNA reads TGCGCCAGCAGCTTGGGGGACACCGGGGGGACTGAAGCTTTCTTT.

The chain has TRBV7-9 and TRBJ2-7, with 7 positions matching TRBD1. In germline, CDR1 is SEHNR, CDR2 FQNEAQ (reference sequence). The CDR3 is 18 residues long. The trim removed 5 bases at V and 3 bases at J, leaving 19 bases unmatched. In nucleotides, the CDR3 is TGTGCCAGCAGCGCCCTTTCTAGGGGGCCCATGAGAGTCTACGAGCAGTACTTC. This sequence encodes CASSALSRGPMRVYEQYF.

This chain joins TRBV2 and TRBJ2-7; possibly TRBD2 for D (6 bases). The germline gives CDR1 SNHLY, CDR2 FYNNEI. This CDR3 region has 14 residues. V was cut by 2 bases and J by 0 bases, with 8 bases left in between. The CDR3 coding sequence is TGTGCCAGCAGTGAACGGGGGTACTCCTACGAGCAGTACTTC. It is translated as CASSERGYSYEQYF.

The chain employs TRBV4-2 and TRBJ1-2; tentatively, D is TRBD1 (5 bases). Germline-derived CDR1 and CDR2 are LGHNA and YNFKEQ. This CDR3 has 14 amino acids. V was trimmed by 0 bases and J by 4 bases, leaving 9 bases between them. CDR3 loop: CASSQDQGGYGYTF. CDR3 DNA sequence: TGTGCCAGCAGCCAAGATCAGGGAGGCTATGGCTACACCTTC.

The sample holds a few counts of this clone. V gene TRBV5-4 combines with J gene TRBJ1-4; 7 nucleotides match TRBD1. This CDR3 comprises 14 residues. Germline values: CDR1 SGHNT, CDR2 YYREEE (reference sequence). With V trimmed by 3 bases and J by 8 bases, 7 bases remained unmatched. The CDR3 DNA follows: TGTGCCAGCAGCTCAGGACAGGTGGGAGAAAAACTGTTTTTT. Its translation: CASSSGQVGEKLFF.

CDR3 DNA: TGTGCCAGCAGCTTAGAGGTCTGGGAGGTCCAAGAGACCCAGTACTTC. Translating it yields CASSLEVWEVQETQYF. The chain links TRBV7-8 to TRBJ2-5; D might be TRBD2 (6 bases). CDR3 length: 16 amino acids. The germline V gene encodes CDR1 SGHVS and CDR2 FQNEAQ. V was pared by 1 base and J by 1 base, with 13 bases between.

The chain carries TRBV16 and TRBJ2-7; unclear D gene. V shed 1 base and J shed 4 bases, with 14 bases lying between them. The CDR3 runs to 15 residues. The germline gives CDR1 KGHSY, CDR2 FQNENV. The CDR3 sequence is CASSQFRHDQYEQYF. CDR3 bases: TGTGCCAGCAGCCAATTCCGACATGACCAATACGAGCAGTACTTC.

This chain uses TRBV18 with TRBJ2-3; D may be TRBD2 (6 bases). V lost 0 bases and J 0 bases, leaving 7 bases between the germline ends. The CDR3 length is 15 residues. From germline, CDR1 is KGHSH and CDR2 LQKENI. The CDR3 sequence: CASSPPGGSTDTQYF. DNA for the CDR3: TGTGCCAGCTCACCACCGGGAGGAAGCACAGATACGCAGTATTTT.

The chain couples TRBV29-1 to TRBJ2-3; D is perhaps TRBD2 (6 bases). Deletions cut 0 bases from V and 3 bases from J, with 13 bases between. In germline, CDR1 is SQVTM, CDR2 ANQGSEA. The CDR3 length is 15 residues. The CDR3 nucleotides are TGCAGCGTTGAAGATCGGAGGGGATGGACAGATACGCAGTATTTT. Amino acid sequence: CSVEDRRGWTDTQYF.

This chain links TRBV18 with TRBJ2-7; 7 bases agree with TRBD2. Trimming removed 1 base from V and 2 bases from J; junction bases left unmatched: 5. CDR3 length: 15 residues. Looked up from germline, CDR1 is KGHSH and CDR2 is LQKENI. CDR3 in amino acids: CASSPQAGVPYEQYF. The DNA of the CDR3 is TGTGCCAGCTCACCACAGGCGGGAGTCCCCTACGAGCAGTACTTC.

The chain has TRBV25-1 and TRBJ2-3; TRBD2 matches 11 bases. V lost 2 bases and J lost 4; bases outside the gene matches: 8. The CDR3 length is 17 residues. Germline CDR1 and CDR2: MGHDK and SYGVNS. The CDR3 DNA reads TGTGCCAGCAGTGAAACTAGCGGGAGAGGTCTGGCAGATACGCAGTATTTT. Its translation is CASSETSGRGLADTQYF.

CDR3 region: CASSLPGQGLGELFF. The CDR3 nucleotides are TGCGCCAGCAGCTTACCGGGACAGGGCCTCGGGGAGCTGTTTTTT. The J gene is TRBJ2-2, the V gene TRBV5-1, with 9 bases fitting TRBD1. The CDR3 consists of 15 residues. V lost 2 bases and J lost 7; bases outside the gene matches: 6. Germline loops: CDR1 SGHRS, CDR2 YFSETQ.

The genes are TRBV6-1 and TRBJ2-7, with TRBD2 matching 9 bases. CDR3 size: 13 residues. Per germline, CDR1 MNHNS and CDR2 SASEGT. The J segment lost 7 bases and the V segment lost 6 bases, leaving 7 bases of the junction unmatched. The DNA of the CDR3 is TGTGCCAGCAGCCCTAGCGGGGCCCGGGAGCAGTACTTC. Translation: CASSPSGAREQYF.

This chain uses TRBV2 with TRBJ2-5; 13 nucleotides match TRBD2. Germline CDR1 reads SNHLY; CDR2 reads FYNNEI. CDR3 size: 15 residues. V was clipped by 7 bases and J by 7 bases; unmatched bases: 9. CDR3 sequence (DNA): TGTGCCAGCAAGGCCGGGACTAGCGGGGCGGGGACCCAGTACTTC. Protein: CASKAGTSGAGTQYF.

This clone was picked up a small number of times. One junction end disagrees with the germline gene, perhaps due to a read error. The V and J genes are TRBV7-7 and TRBJ1-4; TRBD1 is a possible D gene (6 bases). There are 18 residues in the CDR3. Germline loops: CDR1 SSHAT, CDR2 FNYEAQ (reference sequence). CDR3 in DNA: TGTGCTAGCAGCTTACTTCCCCAACGGACCAGGGGTAATGAAAAACTGTTTTTT. It codes for CASSLLPQRTRGNEKLFF.

CDR3 residues: CASSGASGTYNEQFF. CDR3 bases: TGTGCCAGTAGTGGGGCTAGCGGAACCTACAATGAGCAGTTCTTC. The rearrangement uses TRBV19 and TRBJ2-1; 7 nucleotides line up with TRBD2. The V and J ends lost 5 bases and 2 bases, in that order; junction bases with no gene match: 6. The CDR3 is 15 amino acids. Germline loops: CDR1 LNHDA, CDR2 SQIVND (reference sequence).

CDR3 nucleotides: TGTGCCAGCAGCGACTGGTGGGTCACTGGAAACACCATATATTTT. Amino acid sequence: CASSDWWVTGNTIYF. The chain carries TRBV5-6 and TRBJ1-3, with unresolved D. Germline CDR1 and CDR2: SGHDT and YYEEEE. The CDR3 extends over 15 amino acids. Between the trimmed V and J ends, which lost 4 bases and 2 bases, there was a span of 13 bases.